This is a list of T cell receptor beta chains from one sample in a study of cytomegalovirus exposure and HLA in healthy donors. Using immunoSEQ multiplex PCR, the repertoire was profiled, and TCRdb retains in-frame clones only, with some absent. The data hold about 79,000 clones, with over 70% observed a single time. Sequencing input: PBMCs. The receptors were gathered from a man aged 60 to 75 in good health and CMV-seronegative. CDR3s include the opening cysteine and the closing phenylalanine or tryptophan. The D gene is left open where the match is weak. The size entry is marked missing in some rows and otherwise reads once, few, many or a size class.

V gene: TRBV5-4
D gene: NA
CDR3 length: 15
clone size: few
CDR3 protein: CASSPPREGKDGYTF

V gene: TRBV6-5
D gene: NA
CDR3 length: 13
clone size: few
CDR3 protein: CASSPRGGYEQYF

V gene: TRBV6-1
D gene: TRBD1
CDR3 length: 14
clone size: NA
CDR3 protein: CASSLQGNAYEQYF

V gene: TRBV5-1
D gene: TRBD1
CDR3 length: 13
clone size: NA
CDR3 protein: CASGQGGNTEAFF

V gene: TRBV9
D gene: NA
CDR3 length: 15
clone size: NA
CDR3 protein: CASSPGTIRTDTQYF

V gene: TRBV2
D gene: NA
CDR3 length: 14
clone size: NA
CDR3 protein: CASSLELANYGYTF

V gene: TRBV28
D gene: TRBD1
CDR3 length: 15
clone size: few
CDR3 protein: CASSLLFNRGLGAFF

V gene: TRBV9
D gene: NA
CDR3 length: 14
clone size: NA
CDR3 protein: CASSVASGGDTQYF

V gene: TRBV9
D gene: TRBD1
CDR3 length: 13
clone size: once
CDR3 protein: CASSATGDTEAFF

V gene: TRBV7-9
D gene: NA
CDR3 length: 15
clone size: NA
CDR3 protein: CASSLESVGLEKLFF

V gene: TRBV11-2
D gene: TRBD2
CDR3 length: 19
clone size: NA
CDR3 protein: CASSLLYQTSGGPVGTQYF

V gene: TRBV5-1
D gene: TRBD2
CDR3 length: 15
clone size: NA
CDR3 protein: CASSIAGGPSGELFF

V gene: TRBV18
D gene: NA
CDR3 length: 15
clone size: NA
CDR3 protein: CASSPPTGPNTEAFF

V gene: TRBV6-1
D gene: TRBD1
CDR3 length: 14
clone size: once
CDR3 protein: CASSTGTVAYEQYF

V gene: TRBV7-6
D gene: NA
CDR3 length: 13
clone size: NA
CDR3 protein: CASSYPEEETQYF

V gene: TRBV28
D gene: NA
CDR3 length: 17
clone size: NA
CDR3 protein: CASRISDWGGSNTEAFF

V gene: TRBV5-1
D gene: TRBD2
CDR3 length: 16
clone size: NA
CDR3 protein: CASSSAGLAGNNEQFF

V gene: TRBV27
D gene: TRBD1
CDR3 length: 15
clone size: NA
CDR3 protein: CASSPFDRGGTEAFF

V gene: TRBV5-6
D gene: NA
CDR3 length: 16
clone size: NA
CDR3 protein: CASSPGGRSYNSPLHF

V gene: TRBV6-5
D gene: TRBD2
CDR3 length: 16
clone size: NA
CDR3 protein: CASSYSMRGTGETQYF

V gene: TRBV5-1
D gene: NA
CDR3 length: 19
clone size: NA
CDR3 protein: CASSLVRGWGPNPPGELFF

V gene: TRBV6-6
D gene: TRBD1
CDR3 length: 13
clone size: NA
CDR3 protein: CASSLRQGTEAFF

V gene: TRBV5-8
D gene: NA
CDR3 length: 16
clone size: NA
CDR3 protein: CASSQKRQRLNTEAFF

V gene: TRBV6-5
D gene: TRBD1
CDR3 length: 16
clone size: NA
CDR3 protein: CASSYVPGQGADTQYF

V gene: TRBV5-6
D gene: NA
CDR3 length: 14
clone size: NA
CDR3 protein: CASTTLRLDQPQHF